This TCR beta chain appears in the sequencing data of a study of blood T cell repertoires in COVID-19. Across the whole study: The United States, Italy and Spain provided the acute and convalescent COVID-19 samples. In each case, the material was cDNA or gDNA derived from T cells, B-cell-depleted T cells, or PBMCs.

There are 16 residues in the CDR3. V was shortened by 0 bases and J by 2 bases, with 13 bases between the two germline ends. Looked up from germline, CDR1 is SGHTS and CDR2 is YDEGEE. Original handling: Amplification with reference gene primers provided the estimates of nucleated cell counts. Sequencing used immunoSEQ multiplex PCR; TCRdb keeps in-frame clones, though not all of them. The V and J calls and clone size come from that table; D and trimming were worked out from the DNA. The data show 150,000 to 200,000 clones, roughly four fifths seen once. This TCR derives from a young woman with acute or convalescent COVID-19. The source material was peripheral blood. The rearrangement links TRBV5-8 to TRBJ2-3; no reliable D call. The CDR3 bases are TGTGCCAGCAGCTTGGGACGAGAGGTTGACACAGATACGCAGTATTTT. Translated, it gives CASSLGREVDTDTQYF. The entire variable domain, with the rest obtained from reference TRBV5-8 and TRBJ2-3, is as follows: EAGVTQSPTHLIKTRGQQATLRCSPISGHTSVYWYQQALGLGLQFLLWYDEGEERNRGNFPPRFSGRQFPNYSSELNVNALELEDSALYLCASSLGREVDTDTQYFGPGTRLTVL.